A selection of T cell receptor beta chains follows, all from one sample in a study of T cell repertoires in cytomegalovirus infection. TCRdb redid the calling of the reads with MiXCR, one entry per CDR3 protein. The sample has around 77,000 distinct CDR3 sequences; around 20% are singletons. No antigen has been assigned to these receptors. The sample was CD8+ T cells from cultured PBMCs, taken from culture after CMV antigen stimulation. Receptor source: a human donor in good health (CMV status not recorded). Some clones in this sample may be carry-over from other donors' samples. The conserved cysteine and the conserved F or W are not part of the CDR3 here. Fields, in order: V gene, J gene, D gene, CDR3 protein. D genes are given only for firm matches.

TRBV7-2	TRBJ1-2	TRBD1	ASTPSNTGGYGYT
TRBV7-9	TRBJ1-2	TRBD1	ARNKTGYGYT
TRBV27	TRBJ2-7	-	ASSSDYEQY
TRBV10-2	TRBJ1-4	-	ASREGGRVNEKLF
TRBV12-3/TRBV12-4	TRBJ1-3	-	ASSLTSSGNTIY
TRBV6-4	TRBJ1-5	TRBD1	ASSFDDREGVRNQPQH
TRBV2	TRBJ1-6	-	ASSDVGPLAH
TRBV4-1	TRBJ2-6	-	ASSLRNSGANVLT
TRBV6-1	TRBJ2-7	-	ASSERRQTALPYEQY
TRBV6-5	TRBJ1-5	-	ASRPFSNQPQH
TRBV5-6	TRBJ1-2	TRBD1	ASSGSRGQGTYGYT
TRBV28	TRBJ1-2	TRBD1	ASSLGPGQGHYGYT
TRBV6-1	TRBJ2-5	TRBD1	ASPRDRGKQETQY
TRBV12-3/TRBV12-4	TRBJ1-2	-	ASSFSRTNYGYT
TRBV11-2	TRBJ2-3	-	ASSLDTGGDTQY
TRBV7-6	TRBJ2-1	TRBD1	ASSAGQGTHNEQF
TRBV7-9	TRBJ2-7	TRBD1	ASSSGQGAQRAYEQY
TRBV7-2	TRBJ2-7	-	ASSLRGTGVAGLYEQY
TRBV27	TRBJ1-1	-	ASSSQGKAF
TRBV6-2/TRBV6-3	TRBJ2-1	TRBD2	ASSYDLGRGDPYNEQF
TRBV7-9	TRBJ1-1	-	ASSSNERAAF
TRBV6-2/TRBV6-3	TRBJ2-3	-	ASRRIASDTDTQY
TRBV12-3/TRBV12-4	TRBJ2-5	TRBD1	ASRSRDREEETQY
TRBV19	TRBJ1-1	-	ASREYTEAF
TRBV5-5	TRBJ2-3	TRBD2	ASSLVSGGSTDTQY
TRBV7-9	TRBJ2-3	-	ASSWSDRWPTDTQY
TRBV7-6	TRBJ2-3	TRBD1	ASSLGGGADTQY
TRBV12-3/TRBV12-4	TRBJ2-2	-	ASIPLSTNTGELF
TRBV4-1	TRBJ2-5	-	ASSQGGRETQY
TRBV27	TRBJ1-1	-	ASSILLNTEAF
TRBV13	TRBJ2-7	-	ASSSRIGTYSYEQY
TRBV28	TRBJ2-2	TRBD1	ASRPGQGIGELF
TRBV5-5	TRBJ2-7	-	ASSPSGRDILYEQY
TRBV4-2	TRBJ2-5	TRBD2	ASSQDLTSGGYQETQY
TRBV7-2	TRBJ1-3	-	ASSLWGSSGNTIY
TRBV2	TRBJ1-2	TRBD1	ASSVGQGKCT
TRBV4-1	TRBJ1-3	-	ASSPGLGNTIY
TRBV27	TRBJ1-2	-	ASTAYPDNYGYT
TRBV6-4	TRBJ2-3	-	ASSDGGFGDTQY
TRBV7-2	TRBJ2-3	TRBD2	ASSAGTSKDTHY
TRBV2	TRBJ1-2	TRBD1	ASRTATGENYGYT
TRBV7-9	TRBJ2-7	TRBD1	ASSPLAGQASYEQY
TRBV4-3	TRBJ1-6	-	ASSAYNSPLH
TRBV6-1	TRBJ2-7	-	ASTDLGVRSYEQY
TRBV7-8	TRBJ2-7	-	ASSVGTFGGEQY
TRBV12-5	TRBJ2-2	-	ASGIGGLGELF
TRBV12-3/TRBV12-4	TRBJ1-1	-	ASSPMVITEAF
TRBV4-1	TRBJ2-7	-	ASSQVRGYEQY
TRBV6-5	TRBJ2-2	TRBD1	ASRLGTGWTGELF
TRBV7-9	TRBJ2-1	-	ASSFGGLQGQF